This entry concerns a single T cell receptor beta chain. Its specificity is not known. The source of the sample is a study of post-analysis software for immune sequencing data. Whole-study findings and limits: Higher frequency in patients than in controls was seen for roughly five TRBV segments, with TRBV5-6, TRBV5-1 and TRBV20-1 among them.

The germline V gene encodes CDR1 SQVTM and CDR2 ANQGSEA. This CDR3 has 11 amino acids. V was clipped by 6 bases and J by 5 bases; unmatched bases: 4. Unique molecular identifiers tagged the TCR beta cDNA libraries. Using its own MiXCR run on the PCR reads, TCRdb lists one record per CDR3 protein. In the table there are some 690,000 distinct CDR3 sequences, 25% to 30% of which are singletons. Material: blood. The sequence derives from a girl between 10 and 17 years old with multiple sclerosis. The V call is TRBV29-1, the J call TRBJ2-7, with 7 bases fitting TRBD1. The CDR3, as DNA: TGCAGCGTCACAACAGGGGACGAGCAGTACTTC. It specifies CSVTTGDEQYF.